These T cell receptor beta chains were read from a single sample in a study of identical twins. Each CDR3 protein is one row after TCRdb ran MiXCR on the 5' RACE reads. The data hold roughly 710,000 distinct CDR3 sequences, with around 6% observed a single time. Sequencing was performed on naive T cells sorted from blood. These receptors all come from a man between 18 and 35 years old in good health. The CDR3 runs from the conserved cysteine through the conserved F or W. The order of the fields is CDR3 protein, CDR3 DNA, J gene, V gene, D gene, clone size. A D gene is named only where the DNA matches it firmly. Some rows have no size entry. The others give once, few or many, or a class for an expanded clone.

CDR3: CASSVGGGVRGAEAFF; DNA: TGTGCCAGCAGCGTAGGCGGGGGGGTGAGGGGAGCTGAAGCTTTCTTT; J: TRBJ1-1; V: TRBV9; D: NA; size: many
CDR3: CSARGLAHNEQFF; DNA: TGCAGTGCCCGGGGACTAGCACACAATGAGCAGTTCTTC; J: TRBJ2-1; V: TRBV20-1; D: TRBD2; size: many
CDR3: CASSLYNTEAFF; DNA: TGTGCCAGCAGCTTATATAACACTGAAGCTTTCTTT; J: TRBJ1-1; V: TRBV11-2; D: NA; size: NA
CDR3: CASSPTREGTEAFF; DNA: TGCGCCAGCAGCCCGACCAGGGAAGGGACTGAAGCTTTCTTT; J: TRBJ1-1; V: TRBV5-1; D: NA; size: many
CDR3: CASDSGLPGTEAFF; DNA: TGTGCCAGCGATTCGGGGCTTCCGGGGACTGAAGCTTTCTTT; J: TRBJ1-1; V: TRBV9; D: NA; size: many
CDR3: CSASVRKETQYF; DNA: TGCAGTGCTAGTGTTCGGAAAGAGACCCAGTACTTC; J: TRBJ2-5; V: TRBV20-1; D: NA; size: few
CDR3: CAWGRPGRGETQYF; DNA: TGTGCCTGGGGAAGACCAGGCCGAGGGGAGACCCAGTACTTC; J: TRBJ2-5; V: TRBV30; D: NA; size: NA
CDR3: CASSYSSWGFEQYF; DNA: TGTGCCAGCAGTTACTCGAGCTGGGGTTTCGAGCAGTACTTC; J: TRBJ2-7; V: TRBV6-2/TRBV6-3; D: NA; size: many
CDR3: CASSLATGGSSYNEQFF; DNA: TGTGCCAGCAGCTTGGCGACAGGGGGCAGCTCCTACAATGAGCAGTTCTTC; J: TRBJ2-1; V: TRBV7-6; D: TRBD1; size: many
CDR3: CASSYSAGVTYEQYF; DNA: TGTGCCAGCAGTTACTCGGCGGGGGTCACCTACGAGCAGTACTTC; J: TRBJ2-7; V: TRBV6-5; D: TRBD2; size: many
CDR3: CASSQAFGAGYSTNIQYF; DNA: TGCGCCAGCAGCCAAGCGTTTGGGGCGGGATACTCCACAAACATTCAGTACTTC; J: TRBJ2-4; V: TRBV4-3; D: NA; size: many
CDR3: CAISAKDTQYF; DNA: TGTGCCATTAGCGCTAAAGATACGCAGTATTTT; J: TRBJ2-3; V: TRBV10-3; D: NA; size: many
CDR3: CASSLAWETNTGELFF; DNA: TGTGCCAGCAGCTTAGCCTGGGAAACGAACACCGGGGAGCTGTTTTTT; J: TRBJ2-2; V: TRBV7-8; D: NA; size: NA
CDR3: CASSLSQKSYTF; DNA: TGCGCCAGCAGCTTGTCGCAGAAGAGCTACACCTTC; J: TRBJ1-2; V: TRBV5-1; D: NA; size: NA
CDR3: CASSLAEGVIEKLFF; DNA: TGTGCCAGCAGTTTAGCGGAGGGGGTTATCGAAAAACTGTTTTTT; J: TRBJ1-4; V: TRBV12-3/TRBV12-4; D: NA; size: many
CDR3: CASSVIGSSYNEQFF; DNA: TGTGCCAGCAGCGTCATCGGGAGCTCCTACAATGAGCAGTTCTTC; J: TRBJ2-1; V: TRBV9; D: NA; size: many
CDR3: CASSYQLPGLAGAGSYNEQFF; DNA: TGTGCCAGCAGTTATCAACTACCGGGACTAGCGGGAGCGGGCTCCTACAATGAGCAGTTCTTC; J: TRBJ2-1; V: TRBV6-2/TRBV6-3; D: TRBD2; size: many
CDR3: CASYGFGTDTQYF; DNA: TGTGCCAGCTATGGCTTTGGGACAGATACGCAGTATTTT; J: TRBJ2-3; V: TRBV12-3/TRBV12-4; D: NA; size: many
CDR3: CASQGVVRETQYF; DNA: TGCGCCAGCCAAGGGGTAGTCCGAGAGACCCAGTACTTC; J: TRBJ2-5; V: TRBV10-2; D: NA; size: many
CDR3: CASSYDRTAAYNEQFF; DNA: TGTGCCAGCAGTTACGATCGGACTGCAGCCTACAATGAGCAGTTCTTC; J: TRBJ2-1; V: TRBV6-5; D: NA; size: NA
CDR3: CASSEGQKSSYNEQFF; DNA: TGTGCCAGCAGCGAAGGACAGAAGAGCTCCTACAATGAGCAGTTCTTC; J: TRBJ2-1; V: TRBV9; D: NA; size: many
CDR3: CASSPGTSAWWEQYF; DNA: TGTGCCAGCAGCCCCGGGACTAGCGCTTGGTGGGAGCAGTACTTC; J: TRBJ2-7; V: TRBV7-9; D: TRBD2; size: NA